This TCR beta chain was sequenced for a study of blood T cell repertoires in COVID-19. In the study overall: The study drew acute and convalescent COVID-19 samples from the United States, Italy and Spain.

Libraries were prepared by immunoSEQ multiplex PCR; TCRdb keeps only in-frame clonotypes and omits some of them. Of 150,000 to 200,000 clones listed, 87% are singletons. The receptor was isolated from a human donor in a cohort sampled during active COVID-19. Sequencing input: peripheral blood.

CDR3 in DNA: TGTGCCAGTAGTATAGAAGGCAGCGGGGAAAAACTGTTTTTT. It is translated as CASSIEGSGEKLFF. This chain uses TRBV19 with TRBJ1-4, with D uncertain. Germline assignment: CDR1 LNHDA and CDR2 SQIVND (reference sequence). The CDR3 has 14 residues. Trimming cost V 0 bases and J 8 bases, with 10 bases left between them. The full variable domain, with the rest looked up from reference TRBV19 and TRBJ1-4, is DGGITQSPKYLFRKEGQNVTLSCEQNLNHDAMYWYRQDPGQGLRLIYYSQIVNDFQKGDIAEGYSVSREKKESFPLTVTSAQKNPTAFYLCASSIEGSGEKLFFGSGTQLSVL.